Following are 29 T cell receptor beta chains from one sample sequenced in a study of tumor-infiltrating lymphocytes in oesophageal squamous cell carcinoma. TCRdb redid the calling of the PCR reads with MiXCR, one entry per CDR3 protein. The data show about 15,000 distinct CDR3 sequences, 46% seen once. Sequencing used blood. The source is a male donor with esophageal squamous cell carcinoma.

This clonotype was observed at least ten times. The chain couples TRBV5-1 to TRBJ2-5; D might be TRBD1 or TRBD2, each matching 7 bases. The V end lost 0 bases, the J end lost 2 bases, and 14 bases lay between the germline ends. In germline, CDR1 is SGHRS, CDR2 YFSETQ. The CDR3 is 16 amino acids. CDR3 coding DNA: TGCGCCAGCAGCTTGGGGGCAGGGGGACTACAAGAGACCCAGTACTTC. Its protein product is CASSLGAGGLQETQYF. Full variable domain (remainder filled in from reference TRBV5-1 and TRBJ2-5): KAGVTQTPRYLIKTRGQQVTLSCSPISGHRSVSWYQQTPGQGLQFLFEYFSETQRNKGNFPGRFSGRQFSNSRSEMNVSTLELGDSALYLCASSLGAGGLQETQYFGPGTRLLVL.

The CDR3 loop is CASSLGDSSNEAFF. CDR3 DNA sequence: TGTGCCAGCAGTTTGGGAGACAGCTCTAACGAAGCTTTCTTT. The J gene is TRBJ2-3, the V gene TRBV12-3 or TRBV12-4; maybe TRBD1 (5 bases). The J call is in doubt because the DNA end fits TRBJ1-1 better. The CDR3 extends over 14 amino acids.

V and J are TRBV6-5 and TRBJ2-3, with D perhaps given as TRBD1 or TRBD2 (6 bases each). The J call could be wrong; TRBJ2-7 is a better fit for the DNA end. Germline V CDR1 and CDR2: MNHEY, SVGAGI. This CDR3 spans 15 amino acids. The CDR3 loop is CASKTQGGFADTQYF. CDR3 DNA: TGTGCCAGCAAAACACAGGGAGGTTTCGCAGATACGCAGTACTTC.

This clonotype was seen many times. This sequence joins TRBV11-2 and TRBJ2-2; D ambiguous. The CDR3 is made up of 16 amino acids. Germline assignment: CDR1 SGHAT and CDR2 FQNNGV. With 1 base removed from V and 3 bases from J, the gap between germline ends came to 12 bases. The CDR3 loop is CASSLVASLDTGELFF. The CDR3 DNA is TGTGCCAGCAGCTTAGTTGCCTCTCTTGACACCGGGGAGCTGTTTTTT.

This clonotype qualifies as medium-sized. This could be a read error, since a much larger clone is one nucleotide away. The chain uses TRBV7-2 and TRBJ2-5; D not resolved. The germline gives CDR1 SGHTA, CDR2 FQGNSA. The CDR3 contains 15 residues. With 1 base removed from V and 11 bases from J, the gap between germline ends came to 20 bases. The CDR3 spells CASSLEAETYNEQYF. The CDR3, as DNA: TGTGCCAGCAGCTTAGAAGCAGAAACCTACAATGAGCAGTACTTC.

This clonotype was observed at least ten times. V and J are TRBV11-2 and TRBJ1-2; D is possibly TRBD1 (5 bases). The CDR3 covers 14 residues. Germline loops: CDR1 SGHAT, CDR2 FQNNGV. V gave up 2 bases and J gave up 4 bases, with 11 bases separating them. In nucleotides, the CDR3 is TGTGCCAGCAGCTTATATTCAGGGAGCTATGGCTACACCTTC. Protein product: CASSLYSGSYGYTF.

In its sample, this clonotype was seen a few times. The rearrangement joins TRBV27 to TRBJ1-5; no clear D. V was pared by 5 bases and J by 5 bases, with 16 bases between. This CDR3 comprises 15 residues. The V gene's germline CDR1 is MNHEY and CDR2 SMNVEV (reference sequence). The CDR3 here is CASSTKPLGHQPQHF. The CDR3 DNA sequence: TGTGCCAGCAGTACGAAACCCCTGGGCCATCAGCCCCAGCATTTT.

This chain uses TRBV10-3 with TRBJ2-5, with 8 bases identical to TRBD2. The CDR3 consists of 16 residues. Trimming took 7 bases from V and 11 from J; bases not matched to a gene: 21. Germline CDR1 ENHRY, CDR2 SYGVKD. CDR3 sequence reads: CAIMYSQAGDVGEQYF. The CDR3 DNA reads TGTGCCATCATGTATTCGCAAGCGGGAGATGTTGGTGAGCAGTACTTC.

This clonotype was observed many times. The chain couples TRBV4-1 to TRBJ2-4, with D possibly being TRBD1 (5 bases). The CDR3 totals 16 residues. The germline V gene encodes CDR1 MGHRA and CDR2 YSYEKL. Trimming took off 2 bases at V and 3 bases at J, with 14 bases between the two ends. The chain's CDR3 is CASSQPRQNFKNIQYF. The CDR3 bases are TGCGCCAGCAGCCAACCCCGACAGAACTTCAAAAACATTCAGTACTTC.

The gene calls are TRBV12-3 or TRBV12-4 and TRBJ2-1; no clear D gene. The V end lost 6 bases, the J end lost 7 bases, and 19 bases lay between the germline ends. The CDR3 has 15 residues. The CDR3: CASRSLRALRNEQFF. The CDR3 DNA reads TGTGCCAGCAGATCCCTAAGGGCCCTTAGGAATGAGCAGTTCTTC.

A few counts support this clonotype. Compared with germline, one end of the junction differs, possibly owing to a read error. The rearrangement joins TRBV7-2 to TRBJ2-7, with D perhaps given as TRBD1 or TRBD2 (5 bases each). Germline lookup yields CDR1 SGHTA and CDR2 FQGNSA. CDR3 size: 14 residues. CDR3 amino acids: CASSPHVDTGELYF. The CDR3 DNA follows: TGTGCCAGCAGCCCCCATGTGGACACCGGGGAGCTGTACTTC. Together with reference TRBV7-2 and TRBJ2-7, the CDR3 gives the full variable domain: GAGVSQSPSNKVTEKGKDVELRCDPISGHTALYWYRQSLGQGLEFLIYFQGNSAPDKSGLPSDRFSAERTGGSVSTLTIQRTQQEDSAVYLCASSPHVDTGELYFGPGTRLTVT.

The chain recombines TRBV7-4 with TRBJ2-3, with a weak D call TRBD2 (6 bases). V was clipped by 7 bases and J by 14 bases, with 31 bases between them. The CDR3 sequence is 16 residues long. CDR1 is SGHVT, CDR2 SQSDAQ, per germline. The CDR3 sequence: CASNPAGRINTGELYF. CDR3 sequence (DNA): TGTGCCAGCAACCCCGCGGGGCGGATTAACACCGGGGAGCTGTATTTT.

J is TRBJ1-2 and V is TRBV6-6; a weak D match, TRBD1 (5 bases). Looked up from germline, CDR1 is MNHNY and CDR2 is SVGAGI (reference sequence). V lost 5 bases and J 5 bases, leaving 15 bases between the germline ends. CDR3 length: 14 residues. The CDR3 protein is CASSAPGTEYGYTF. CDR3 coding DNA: TGTGCCAGCAGTGCCCCCGGGACGGAGTATGGCTACACCTTC.

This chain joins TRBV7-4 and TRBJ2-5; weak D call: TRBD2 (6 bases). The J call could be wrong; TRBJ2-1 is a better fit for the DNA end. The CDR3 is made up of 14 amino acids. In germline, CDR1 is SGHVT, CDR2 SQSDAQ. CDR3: CASRAGGEYNEQFF. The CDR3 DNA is TGTGCCAGCAGGGCCGGGGGAGAGTACAATGAGCAGTTCTTC.

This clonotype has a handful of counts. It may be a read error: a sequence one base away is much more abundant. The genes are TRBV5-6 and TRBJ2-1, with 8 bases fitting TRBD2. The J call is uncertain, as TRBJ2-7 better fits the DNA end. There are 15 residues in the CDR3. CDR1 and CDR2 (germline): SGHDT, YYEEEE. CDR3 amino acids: CASRKLAVSYNEQYF. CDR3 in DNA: TGTGCCAGCAGAAAACTAGCGGTGAGCTACAATGAGCAGTACTTC.

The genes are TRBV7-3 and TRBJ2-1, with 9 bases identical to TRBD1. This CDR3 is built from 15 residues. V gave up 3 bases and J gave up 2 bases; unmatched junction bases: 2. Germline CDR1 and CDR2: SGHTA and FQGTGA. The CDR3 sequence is CASSFRDRAYNEQFF. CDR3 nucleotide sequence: TGTGCCAGCAGCTTCCGGGACAGGGCCTACAATGAGCAGTTCTTC.

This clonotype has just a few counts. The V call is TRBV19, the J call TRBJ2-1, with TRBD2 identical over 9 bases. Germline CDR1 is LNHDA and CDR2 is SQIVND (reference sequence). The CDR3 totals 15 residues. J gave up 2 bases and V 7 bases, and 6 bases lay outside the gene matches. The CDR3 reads CASTLSGSTYNEQFF. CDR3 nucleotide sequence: TGTGCCAGTACCCTTAGCGGGAGCACCTACAATGAGCAGTTCTTC. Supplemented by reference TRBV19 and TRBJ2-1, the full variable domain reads DGGITQSPKYLFRKEGQNVTLSCEQNLNHDAMYWYRQDPGQGLRLIYYSQIVNDFQKGDIAEGYSVSREKKESFPLTVTSAQKNPTAFYLCASTLSGSTYNEQFFGPGTRLTVL.

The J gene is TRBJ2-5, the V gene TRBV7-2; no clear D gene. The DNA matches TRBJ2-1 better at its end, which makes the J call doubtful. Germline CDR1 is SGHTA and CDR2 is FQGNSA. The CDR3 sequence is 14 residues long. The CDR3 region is CASSLGTRQETQFF. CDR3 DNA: TGTGCCAGCAGCTTAGGGACGCGACAAGAGACCCAGTTCTTC.

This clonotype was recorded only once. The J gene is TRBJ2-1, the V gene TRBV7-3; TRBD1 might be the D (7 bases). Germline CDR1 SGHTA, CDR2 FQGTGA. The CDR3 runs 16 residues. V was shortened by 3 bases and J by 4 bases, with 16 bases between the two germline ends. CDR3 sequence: CASSLAAGQLYNEQFF. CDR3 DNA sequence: TGTGCCAGCAGCTTGGCTGCGGGACAGCTTTACAATGAGCAGTTCTTC. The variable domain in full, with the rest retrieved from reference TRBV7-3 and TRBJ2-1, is GAGVSQTPSNKVTEKGKYVELRCDPISGHTALYWYRQSLGQGPEFLIYFQGTGAADDSGLPNDRFFAVRPEGSVSTLKIQRTERGDSAVYLCASSLAAGQLYNEQFFGPGTRLTVL.

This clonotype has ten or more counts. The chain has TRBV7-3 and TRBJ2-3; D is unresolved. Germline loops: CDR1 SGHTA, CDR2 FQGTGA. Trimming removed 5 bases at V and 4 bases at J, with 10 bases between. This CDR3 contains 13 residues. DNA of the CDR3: TGTGCCAGCAGCCAAAGACCATCAGATACGCAGTATTTT. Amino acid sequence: CASSQRPSDTQYF.

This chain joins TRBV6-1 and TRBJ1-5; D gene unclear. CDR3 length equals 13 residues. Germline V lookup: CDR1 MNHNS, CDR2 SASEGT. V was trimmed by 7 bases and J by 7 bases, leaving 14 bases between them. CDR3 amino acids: CASIGWVGQPQHF. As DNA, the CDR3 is TGTGCCAGCATAGGCTGGGTGGGGCAGCCCCAGCATTTT.

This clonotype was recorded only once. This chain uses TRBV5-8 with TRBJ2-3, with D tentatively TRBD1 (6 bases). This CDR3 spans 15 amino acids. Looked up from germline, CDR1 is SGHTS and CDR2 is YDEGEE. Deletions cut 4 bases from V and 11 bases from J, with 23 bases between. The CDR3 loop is CASSPRGGQAYEQYF. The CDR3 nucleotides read TGTGCCAGCAGCCCGAGAGGGGGACAAGCCTACGAGCAGTATTTT.

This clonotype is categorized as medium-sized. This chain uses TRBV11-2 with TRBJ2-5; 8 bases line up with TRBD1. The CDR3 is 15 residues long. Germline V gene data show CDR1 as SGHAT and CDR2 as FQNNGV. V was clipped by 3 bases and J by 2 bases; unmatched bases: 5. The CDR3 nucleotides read TGTGCCAGCAGCTTCGGACAGGGTGAACAAGAGACCCAGTACTTC. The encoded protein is CASSFGQGEQETQYF.

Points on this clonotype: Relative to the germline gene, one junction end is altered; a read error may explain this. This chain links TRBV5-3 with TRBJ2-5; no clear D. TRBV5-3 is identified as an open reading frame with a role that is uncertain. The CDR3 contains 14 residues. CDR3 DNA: TGTGCCAGCAGCTTGGCTCGGCTTCAAGAGACCCAGTACTTC. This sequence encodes CASSLARLQETQYF.

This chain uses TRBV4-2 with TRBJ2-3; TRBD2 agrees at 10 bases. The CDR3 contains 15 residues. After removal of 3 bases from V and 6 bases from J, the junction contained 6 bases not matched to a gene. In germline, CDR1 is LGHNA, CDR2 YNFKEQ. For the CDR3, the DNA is TGTGCCAGCAGCCAGAAGCGGGAGGGCCCGGATACGCAGTATTTT. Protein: CASSQKREGPDTQYF.

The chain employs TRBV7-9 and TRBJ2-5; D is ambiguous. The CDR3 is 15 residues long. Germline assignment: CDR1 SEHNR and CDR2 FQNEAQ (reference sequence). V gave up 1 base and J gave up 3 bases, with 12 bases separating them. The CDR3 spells CASSLGQIRKETQYF. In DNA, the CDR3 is TGTGCCAGCAGCTTAGGACAAATAAGGAAAGAGACCCAGTACTTC.

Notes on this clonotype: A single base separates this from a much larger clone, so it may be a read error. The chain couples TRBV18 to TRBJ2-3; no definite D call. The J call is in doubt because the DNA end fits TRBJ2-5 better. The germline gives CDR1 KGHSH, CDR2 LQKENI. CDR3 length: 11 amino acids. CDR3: CASSPAGTQYF. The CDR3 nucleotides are TGTGCCAGCTCACCGGCAGGGACCCAGTACTTC.

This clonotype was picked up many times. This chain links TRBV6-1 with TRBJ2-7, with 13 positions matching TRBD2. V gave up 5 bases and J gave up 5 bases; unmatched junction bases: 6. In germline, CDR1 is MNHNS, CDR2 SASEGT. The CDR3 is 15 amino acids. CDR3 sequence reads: CASSYFGLAGDEQYF. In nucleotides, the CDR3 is TGTGCCAGCAGTTATTTTGGACTAGCGGGAGACGAGCAGTACTTC.

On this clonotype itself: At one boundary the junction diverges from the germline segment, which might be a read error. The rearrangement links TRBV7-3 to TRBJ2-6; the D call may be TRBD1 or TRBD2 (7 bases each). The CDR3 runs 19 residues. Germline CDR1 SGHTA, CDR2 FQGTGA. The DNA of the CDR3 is TGTGCCAGCAGCCCATCCCACCAGGGGGGGAAGCTCTGGGGCCAACGTCCTGACTTT. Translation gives CASSPSHQGGKLWGQRPDF. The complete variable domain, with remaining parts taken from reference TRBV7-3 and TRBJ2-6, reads GAGVSQTPSNKVTEKGKYVELRCDPISGHTALYWYRQSLGQGPEFLIYFQGTGAADDSGLPNDRFFAVRPEGSVSTLKIQRTERGDSAVYLCASSPSHQGGKLWGQRPDFGAGSRLTVL.